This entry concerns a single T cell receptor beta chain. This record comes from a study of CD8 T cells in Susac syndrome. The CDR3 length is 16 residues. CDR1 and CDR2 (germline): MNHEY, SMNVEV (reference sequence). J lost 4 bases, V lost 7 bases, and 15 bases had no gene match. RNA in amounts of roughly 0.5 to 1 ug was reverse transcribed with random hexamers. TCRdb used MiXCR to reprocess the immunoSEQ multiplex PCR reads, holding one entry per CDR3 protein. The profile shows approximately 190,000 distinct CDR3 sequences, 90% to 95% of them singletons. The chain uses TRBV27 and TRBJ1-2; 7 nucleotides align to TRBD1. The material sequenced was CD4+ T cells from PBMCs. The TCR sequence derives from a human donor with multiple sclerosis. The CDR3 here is CASNSLGRGGGYGYTF. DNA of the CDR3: TGTGCCAGCAACTCTCTTGGTAGAGGGGGCGGCTATGGCTACACCTTC.